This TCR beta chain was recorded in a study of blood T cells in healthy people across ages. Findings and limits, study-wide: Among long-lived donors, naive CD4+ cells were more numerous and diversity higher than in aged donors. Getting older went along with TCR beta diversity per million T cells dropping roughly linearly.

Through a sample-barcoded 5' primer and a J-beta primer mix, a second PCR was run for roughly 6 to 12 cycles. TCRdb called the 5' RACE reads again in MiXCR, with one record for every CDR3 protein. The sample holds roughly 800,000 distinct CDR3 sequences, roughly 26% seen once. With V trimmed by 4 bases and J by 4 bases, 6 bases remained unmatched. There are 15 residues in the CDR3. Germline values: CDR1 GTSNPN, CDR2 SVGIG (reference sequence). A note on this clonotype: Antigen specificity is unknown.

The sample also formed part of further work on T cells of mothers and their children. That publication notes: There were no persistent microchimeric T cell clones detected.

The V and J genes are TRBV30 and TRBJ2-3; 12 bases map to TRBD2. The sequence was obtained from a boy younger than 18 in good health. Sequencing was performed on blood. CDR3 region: CAWTLAGGSADTQYF. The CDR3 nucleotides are TGTGCCTGGACGCTAGCGGGGGGGTCCGCAGATACGCAGTATTTT.